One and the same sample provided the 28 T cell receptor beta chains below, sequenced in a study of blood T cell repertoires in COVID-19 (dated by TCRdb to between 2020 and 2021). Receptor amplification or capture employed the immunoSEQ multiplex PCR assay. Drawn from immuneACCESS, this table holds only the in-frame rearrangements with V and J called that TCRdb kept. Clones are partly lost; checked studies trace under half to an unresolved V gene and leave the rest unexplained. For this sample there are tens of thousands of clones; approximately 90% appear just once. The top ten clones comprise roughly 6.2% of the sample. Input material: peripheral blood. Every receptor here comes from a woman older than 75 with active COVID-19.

CDR3 amino acids: CASRRTGRWGEQFF. Written as DNA, the CDR3 is TGTGCCAGCAGACGAACAGGAAGGTGGGGTGAGCAGTTCTTC. This chain joins TRBV5-6 and TRBJ2-1; a possible D gene is TRBD1 (5 bases). CDR3 length: 14 residues. CDR1 SGHDT and CDR2 YYEEEE come from the germline V gene. V was pared by 5 bases and J by 9 bases, with 18 bases between.

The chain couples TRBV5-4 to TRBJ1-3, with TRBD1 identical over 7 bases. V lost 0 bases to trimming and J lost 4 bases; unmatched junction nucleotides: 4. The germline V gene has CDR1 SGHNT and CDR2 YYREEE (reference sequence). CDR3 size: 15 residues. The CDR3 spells CASSLGPGGGNTIYF. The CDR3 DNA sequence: TGTGCCAGCAGCTTGGGGCCAGGGGGAGGAAACACCATATATTTT.

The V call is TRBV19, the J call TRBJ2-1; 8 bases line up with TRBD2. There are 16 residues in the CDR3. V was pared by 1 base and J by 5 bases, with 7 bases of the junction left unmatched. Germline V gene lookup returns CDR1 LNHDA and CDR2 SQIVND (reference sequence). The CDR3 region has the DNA TGTGCCAGTAGTATAGGGGGGGGACTAGGCCACAATGAGCAGTTCTTC. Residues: CASSIGGGLGHNEQFF.

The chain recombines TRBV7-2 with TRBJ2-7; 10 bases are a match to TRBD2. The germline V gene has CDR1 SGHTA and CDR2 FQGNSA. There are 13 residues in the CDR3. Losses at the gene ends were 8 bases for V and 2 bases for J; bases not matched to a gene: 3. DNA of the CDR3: TGTGCCAGCCGGACTAGCGGCCCCTACGAGCAGTACTTC. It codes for CASRTSGPYEQYF.

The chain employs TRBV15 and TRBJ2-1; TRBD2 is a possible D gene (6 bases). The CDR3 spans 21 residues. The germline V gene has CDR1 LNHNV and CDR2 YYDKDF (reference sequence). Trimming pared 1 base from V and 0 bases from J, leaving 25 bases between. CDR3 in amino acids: CATSRVEGPLRRGRSYNEQFF. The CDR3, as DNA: TGTGCCACCAGCAGAGTGGAGGGACCCCTCCGGCGGGGCCGCTCCTACAATGAGCAGTTCTTC.

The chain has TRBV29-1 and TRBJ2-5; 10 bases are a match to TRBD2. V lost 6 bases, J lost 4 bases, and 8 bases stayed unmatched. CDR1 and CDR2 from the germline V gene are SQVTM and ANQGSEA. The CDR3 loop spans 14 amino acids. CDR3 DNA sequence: TGCAGCGTAGTACCCCTAGCGGGAGCAGAGACCCAGTACTTC. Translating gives CSVVPLAGAETQYF.

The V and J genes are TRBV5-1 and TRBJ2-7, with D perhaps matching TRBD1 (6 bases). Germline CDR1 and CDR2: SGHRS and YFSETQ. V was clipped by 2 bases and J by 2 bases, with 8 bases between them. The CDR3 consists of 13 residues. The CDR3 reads CASSLEGAYEQYF. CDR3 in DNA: TGCGCCAGCAGCTTAGAGGGGGCCTACGAGCAGTACTTC.

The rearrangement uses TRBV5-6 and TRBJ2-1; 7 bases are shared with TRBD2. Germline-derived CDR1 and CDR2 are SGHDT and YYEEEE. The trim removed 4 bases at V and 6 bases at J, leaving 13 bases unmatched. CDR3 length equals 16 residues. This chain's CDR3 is CASSPAARLAANEQFF. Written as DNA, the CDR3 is TGTGCCAGCAGCCCCGCCGCCCGACTAGCTGCCAATGAGCAGTTCTTC. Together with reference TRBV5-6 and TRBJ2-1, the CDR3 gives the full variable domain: DAGVTQSPTHLIKTRGQQVTLRCSPKSGHDTVSWYQQALGQGPQFIFQYYEEEERQRGNFPDRFSGHQFPNYSSELNVNALLLGDSALYLCASSPAARLAANEQFFGPGTRLTVL.

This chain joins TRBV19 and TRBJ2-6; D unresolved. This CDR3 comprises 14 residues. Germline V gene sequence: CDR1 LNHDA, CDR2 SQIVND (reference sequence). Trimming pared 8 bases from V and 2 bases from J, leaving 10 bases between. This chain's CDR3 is CASHEVTGANVLTF. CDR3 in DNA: TGTGCCAGTCACGAGGTGACTGGGGCCAACGTCCTGACTTTC.

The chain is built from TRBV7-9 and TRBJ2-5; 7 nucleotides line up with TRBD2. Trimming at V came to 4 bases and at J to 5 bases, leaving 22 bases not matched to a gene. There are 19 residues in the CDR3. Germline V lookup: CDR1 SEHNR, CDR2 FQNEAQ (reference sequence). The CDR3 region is CASSSRITRRGSSVETQYF. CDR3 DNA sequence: TGTGCCAGCAGCTCCCGCATTACAAGGCGCGGGAGTTCGGTGGAGACCCAGTACTTC.

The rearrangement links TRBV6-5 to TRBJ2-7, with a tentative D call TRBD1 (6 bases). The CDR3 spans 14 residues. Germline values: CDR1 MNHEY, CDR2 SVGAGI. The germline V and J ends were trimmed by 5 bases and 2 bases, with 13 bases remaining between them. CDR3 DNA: TGTGCCAGCAGTCACGAGAGACAGGCCTACGAGCAGTACTTC. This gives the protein CASSHERQAYEQYF.

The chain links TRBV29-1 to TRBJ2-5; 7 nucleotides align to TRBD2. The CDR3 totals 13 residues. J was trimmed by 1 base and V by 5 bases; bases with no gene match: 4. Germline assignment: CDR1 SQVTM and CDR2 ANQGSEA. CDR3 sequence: CSVSGDIQETQYF. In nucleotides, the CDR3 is TGCAGCGTTAGCGGGGATATCCAAGAGACCCAGTACTTC.

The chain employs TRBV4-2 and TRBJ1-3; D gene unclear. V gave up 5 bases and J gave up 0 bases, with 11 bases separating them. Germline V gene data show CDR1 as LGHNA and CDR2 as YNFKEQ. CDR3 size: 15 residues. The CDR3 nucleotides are TGTGCCAGCAGCTCGACTGATAACTCTGGAAACACCATATATTTT. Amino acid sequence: CASSSTDNSGNTIYF.

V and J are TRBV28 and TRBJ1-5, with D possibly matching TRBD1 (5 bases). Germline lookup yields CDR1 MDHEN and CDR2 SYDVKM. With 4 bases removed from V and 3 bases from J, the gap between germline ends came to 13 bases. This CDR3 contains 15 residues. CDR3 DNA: TGTGCCAGCAGTTCCTATCAGGGCCTCAATCAGCCCCAGCATTTT. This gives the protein CASSSYQGLNQPQHF.

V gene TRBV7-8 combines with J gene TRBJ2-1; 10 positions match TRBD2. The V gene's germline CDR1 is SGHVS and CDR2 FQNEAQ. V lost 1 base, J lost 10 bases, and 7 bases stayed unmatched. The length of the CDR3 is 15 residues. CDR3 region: CASSLGVLAGDEQFF. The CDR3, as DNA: TGTGCCAGCAGCTTAGGGGTCCTAGCGGGGGACGAGCAGTTCTTC. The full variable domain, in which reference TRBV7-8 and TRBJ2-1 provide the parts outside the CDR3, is GAGVSQSPRYKVAKRGQDVALRCDPISGHVSLFWYQQALGQGPEFLTYFQNEAQLDKSGLPSDRFFAERPEGSVSTLKIQRTQQEDSAVYLCASSLGVLAGDEQFFGPGTRLTVL.

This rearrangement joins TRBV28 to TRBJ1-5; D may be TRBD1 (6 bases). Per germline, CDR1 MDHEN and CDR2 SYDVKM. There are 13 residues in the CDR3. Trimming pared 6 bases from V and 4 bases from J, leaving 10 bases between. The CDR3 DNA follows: TGTGCCAGCAGCCGACAGGAAAATCAGCCCCAGCATTTT. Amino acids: CASSRQENQPQHF.

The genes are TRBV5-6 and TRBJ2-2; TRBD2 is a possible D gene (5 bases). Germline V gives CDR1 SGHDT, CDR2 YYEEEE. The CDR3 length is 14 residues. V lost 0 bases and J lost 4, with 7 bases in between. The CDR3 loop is CASSLVRGTGELFF. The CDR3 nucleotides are TGTGCCAGCAGCTTGGTCCGGGGCACCGGGGAGCTGTTTTTT. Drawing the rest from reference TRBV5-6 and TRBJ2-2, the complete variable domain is DAGVTQSPTHLIKTRGQQVTLRCSPKSGHDTVSWYQQALGQGPQFIFQYYEEEERQRGNFPDRFSGHQFPNYSSELNVNALLLGDSALYLCASSLVRGTGELFFGEGSRLTVL.

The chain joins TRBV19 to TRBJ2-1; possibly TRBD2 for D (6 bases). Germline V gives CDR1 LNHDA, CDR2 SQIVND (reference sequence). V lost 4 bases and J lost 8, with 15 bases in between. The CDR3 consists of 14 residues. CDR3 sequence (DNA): TGTGCCAGTAGTAAGCGGGTTGAGAGGCATGAGCAGTTCTTC. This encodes CASSKRVERHEQFF.

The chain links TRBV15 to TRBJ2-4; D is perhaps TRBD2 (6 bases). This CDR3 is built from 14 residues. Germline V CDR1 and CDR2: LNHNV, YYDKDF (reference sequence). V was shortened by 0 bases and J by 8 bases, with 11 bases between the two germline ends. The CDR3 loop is CATSRDTGGDIQYF. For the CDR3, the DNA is TGTGCCACCAGCAGAGATACCGGGGGAGACATTCAGTACTTC. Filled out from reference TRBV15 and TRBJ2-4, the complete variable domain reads DAMVIQNPRYQVTQFGKPVTLSCSQTLNHNVMYWYQQKSSQAPKLLFHYYDKDFNNEADTPDNFQSRRPNTSFCFLDIRSPGLGDTAMYLCATSRDTGGDIQYFGAGTRLSVL.

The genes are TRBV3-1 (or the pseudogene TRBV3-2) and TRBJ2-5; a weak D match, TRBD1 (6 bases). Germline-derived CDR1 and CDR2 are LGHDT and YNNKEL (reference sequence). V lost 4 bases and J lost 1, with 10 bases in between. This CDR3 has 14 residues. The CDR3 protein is CASSLRGTQETQYF. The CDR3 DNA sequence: TGTGCCAGCAGCCTCAGGGGCACCCAAGAGACCCAGTACTTC.

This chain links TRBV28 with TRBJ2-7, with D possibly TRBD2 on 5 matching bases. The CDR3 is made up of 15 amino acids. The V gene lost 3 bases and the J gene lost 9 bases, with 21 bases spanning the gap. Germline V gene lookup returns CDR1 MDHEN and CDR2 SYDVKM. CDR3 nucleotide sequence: TGTGCCAGCAGTTTCGGGGATTTGGTGTGGGAACGGCAGTACTTC. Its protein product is CASSFGDLVWERQYF.

For the CDR3, the DNA is TGTGCCAGCAGTGACTCTTCGGAGTACCAAGAGACCCAGTACTTC. Translation gives CASSDSSEYQETQYF. The rearrangement joins TRBV6-4 to TRBJ2-5; D gene ambiguous. This CDR3 comprises 15 residues. Germline-derived CDR1 and CDR2 are MRHNA and SNTAGT. The V gene lost 0 bases and the J gene lost 0 bases, with 8 bases spanning the gap.

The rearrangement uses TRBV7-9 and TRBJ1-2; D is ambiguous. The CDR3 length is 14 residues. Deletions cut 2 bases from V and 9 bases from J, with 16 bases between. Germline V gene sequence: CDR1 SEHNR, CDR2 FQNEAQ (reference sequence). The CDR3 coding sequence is TGTGCCAGCAGCTTAAAGGTCCCGGGATTTCGCTACACCTTC. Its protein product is CASSLKVPGFRYTF.

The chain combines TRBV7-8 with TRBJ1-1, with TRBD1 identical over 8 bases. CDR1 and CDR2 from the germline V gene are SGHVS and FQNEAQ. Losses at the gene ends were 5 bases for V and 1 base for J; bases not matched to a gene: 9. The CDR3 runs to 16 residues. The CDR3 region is CASSPNGGQGNTEAFF. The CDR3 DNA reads TGTGCCAGCAGCCCAAACGGTGGACAGGGGAACACTGAAGCTTTCTTT.

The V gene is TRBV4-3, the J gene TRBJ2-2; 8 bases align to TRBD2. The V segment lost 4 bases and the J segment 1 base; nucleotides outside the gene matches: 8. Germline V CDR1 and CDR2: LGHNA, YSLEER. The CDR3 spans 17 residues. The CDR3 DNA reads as TGCGCCAGCAGCCCAAGGCAACTAGCGGAGAACACCGGGGAGCTGTTTTTT. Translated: CASSPRQLAENTGELFF.

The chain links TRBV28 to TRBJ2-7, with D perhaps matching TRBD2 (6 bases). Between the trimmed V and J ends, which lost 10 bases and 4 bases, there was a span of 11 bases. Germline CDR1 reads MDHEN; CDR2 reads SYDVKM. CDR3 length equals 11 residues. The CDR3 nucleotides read TGTGCCACCCGGACTATGTACGAGCAGTACTTC. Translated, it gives CATRTMYEQYF.

The CDR3 protein is CASSTGTGHSWDTQYF. DNA for the CDR3: TGTGCCAGCAGCACAGGGACAGGGCATTCGTGGGATACGCAGTATTTT. The gene calls are TRBV7-2 and TRBJ2-3, with 9 bases aligning to TRBD1. The V gene's germline CDR1 is SGHTA and CDR2 FQGNSA. V dropped 5 bases and J dropped 6; count of bases not matched to a gene: 12. The CDR3 has 16 residues.

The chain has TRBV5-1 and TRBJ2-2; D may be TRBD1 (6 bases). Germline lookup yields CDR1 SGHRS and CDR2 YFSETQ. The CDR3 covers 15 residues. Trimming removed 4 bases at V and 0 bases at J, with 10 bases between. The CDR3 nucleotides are TGCGCCAGCAGCATGACAGGTGCGAACACCGGGGAGCTGTTTTTT. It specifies CASSMTGANTGELFF.